These 20 T cell receptor beta chains share one sample of origin, sequenced in a study of ipilimumab plus nivolumab after autologous stem cell transplantation. The table came from immunoSEQ multiplex PCR; TCRdb's copy has only in-frame clones and leaves some out. Among under 30,000 clones, more than 70% were seen once, and the ten largest hold around 5.2%. Sequences were derived from PBMCs, sampled in a trial of ipilimumab plus nivolumab as post-transplant consolidation. These TCRs come from a male donor with diffuse large B-cell lymphoma.

CDR3 loop: CASSLRDRVHEQYF. CDR3 nucleotide sequence: TGTGCCAGTAGTTTGCGGGACAGGGTCCACGAGCAGTACTTC. This chain uses TRBV19 with TRBJ2-7; TRBD1 agrees at 9 bases. J was trimmed by 5 bases and V by 5 bases; bases with no gene match: 7. The CDR3 consists of 14 residues. In germline, CDR1 is LNHDA, CDR2 SQIVND (reference sequence).

This clone was recorded once. The chain recombines TRBV7-2 with TRBJ2-2, with unresolved D. Germline V lookup: CDR1 SGHTA, CDR2 FQGNSA. Trimming stripped 1 base from V and 3 bases from J, with 3 bases between. This CDR3 has 13 residues. CDR3 DNA: TGTGCCAGCAGCTTAGATCACACCGGGGAGCTGTTTTTT. Translation gives CASSLDHTGELFF.

The chain uses TRBV10-3 and TRBJ1-3; 9 bases are a match to TRBD1. The V segment lost 4 bases and the J segment 0 bases; nucleotides outside the gene matches: 16. CDR1 and CDR2 (germline): ENHRY, SYGVKD. The CDR3 has 20 amino acids. DNA of the CDR3: TGTGCCATCAGTGGATCAGGACAGGGGTCCCGCGGTCGCTCTGGAAACACCATATATTTT. Its protein is CAISGSGQGSRGRSGNTIYF.

This chain connects TRBV29-1 to TRBJ1-2; TRBD1 matches at 8 bases. Germline V lookup: CDR1 SQVTM, CDR2 ANQGSEA. V lost 5 bases and J lost 13; bases outside the gene matches: 12. This CDR3 region has 12 residues. As DNA, the CDR3 is TGCAGCGTTAGTCGTGGGCAGGGGGCGCTCACCTTC. Protein sequence: CSVSRGQGALTF.

Here the CDR3 reads CASPGELWEDTQYF. For the CDR3, the DNA is TGCGCCAGCCCGGGGGAGCTCTGGGAAGATACGCAGTATTTT. The chain joins TRBV23-1 to TRBJ2-3, with D possibly TRBD2 on 6 matching bases. TRBV23-1 is noted as an ORF with a role that remains uncertain. V lost 8 bases and J 5 bases, leaving 17 bases between the germline ends. The length of the CDR3 is 14 residues.

This chain links TRBV5-8 with TRBJ2-2; TRBD2 matches at 14 bases. The germline gives CDR1 SGHTS, CDR2 YDEGEE. The junction had 13 bases not matched to a gene; V was cut back by 5 bases and J by 4 bases. The CDR3 has 19 amino acids. CDR3 in DNA: TGTGCCAGCAGACGACCGGGACTAGCGGGGGTCGGGGGCACCGGGGAGCTGTTTTTT. It codes for CASRRPGLAGVGGTGELFF.

The rearrangement uses TRBV6-5 and TRBJ1-3, with 7 bases aligning to TRBD1. The CDR3 runs 13 residues. From germline, CDR1 is MNHEY and CDR2 SVGAGI. The V segment lost 6 bases and the J segment 2 bases; nucleotides outside the gene matches: 1. The CDR3 region is CASSRGTGNTIYF. For the CDR3, the DNA is TGTGCCAGCAGCAGGGGGACTGGAAACACCATATATTTT.

Worth noting for this clone: The sample holds other DNA sequences that translate to the same CDR3. The gene calls are TRBV29-1 and TRBJ1-2; D gene unclear. The CDR3 loop spans 11 amino acids. The germline V gene has CDR1 SQVTM and CDR2 ANQGSEA. The V end was cut by 0 bases, the J end by 5 bases, with 4 bases between. CDR3 region: CSVEEGYGYTF. The CDR3 DNA reads TGCAGCGTTGAAGAGGGGTATGGCTACACCTTC.

The chain recombines TRBV19 with TRBJ2-6, with 8 positions matching TRBD1. Germline trimming cut 4 bases from V and 3 bases from J; bases unmatched to any gene: 11. The CDR3 length is 18 residues. CDR1 is LNHDA and CDR2 is SQIVND in the germline V gene (reference sequence). CDR3: CASSTQGVSLSGANVLTF. The CDR3 bases are TGTGCCAGTAGTACACAGGGGGTATCCCTAAGTGGGGCCAACGTCCTGACTTTC.

The J gene is TRBJ1-2, the V gene TRBV19; the D is unclear. CDR3 length equals 13 residues. Germline V gene data show CDR1 as LNHDA and CDR2 as SQIVND (reference sequence). The V end was cut by 11 bases, the J end by 6 bases, with 19 bases between. CDR3 DNA sequence: TGTGCCGTAAAAACTGGACTCCCGCATGGCTACACCTTC. Protein product: CAVKTGLPHGYTF. Combining the CDR3 with reference TRBV19 and TRBJ1-2 gives the whole variable domain DGGITQSPKYLFRKEGQNVTLSCEQNLNHDAMYWYRQDPGQGLRLIYYSQIVNDFQKGDIAEGYSVSREKKESFPLTVTSAQKNPTAFYLCAVKTGLPHGYTFGSGTRLTVV.

This chain connects TRBV5-4 to TRBJ2-7, with a tentative D call TRBD1 (6 bases). There are 13 residues in the CDR3. The V gene lost 4 bases and the J gene lost 10 bases, with 18 bases spanning the gap. Germline loops: CDR1 SGHNT, CDR2 YYREEE (reference sequence). For the CDR3, the DNA is TGTGCCAGCAGCCCTTGGACAGCTCAGGAACAGTACTTC. As protein: CASSPWTAQEQYF.

This sequence joins TRBV27 and TRBJ2-5; D is uncertain. The J call may be faulty, since TRBJ2-7 better matches the DNA end. Germline loops: CDR1 MNHEY, CDR2 SMNVEV (reference sequence). This CDR3 has 15 amino acids. The CDR3 coding sequence is TGTGCCAGCAGTTTATCGATAACGGAGCCCTACGAGCAGTACTTC. This encodes CASSLSITEPYEQYF.

The chain has TRBV7-2 and TRBJ1-4; 7 bases fit TRBD1. The CDR3 spans 15 residues. The V segment lost 5 bases and the J segment 7 bases; nucleotides outside the gene matches: 10. In germline, CDR1 is SGHTA, CDR2 FQGNSA. The CDR3 here is CASSEHRGFGEKLFF. In nucleotides, the CDR3 is TGTGCCAGCAGCGAGCACAGGGGTTTCGGTGAAAAACTGTTTTTT.

The V call is TRBV7-7, the J call TRBJ1-6; D call uncertain. The CDR3 covers 13 residues. CDR1 and CDR2 from the germline V gene are SSHAT and FNYEAQ (reference sequence). V lost 1 base and J 9 bases, leaving 7 bases between the germline ends. CDR3 nucleotides: TGTGCCAGCAGCTTAGATTACCTTTCACCCCTCCACTTT. Amino acid sequence: CASSLDYLSPLHF.

This rearrangement joins TRBV6-6 to TRBJ2-4; 7 bases fit TRBD1. The V gene end was trimmed by 5 bases and the J gene end by 0 bases; junction bases not matched to a gene: 7. Germline CDR1 and CDR2: MNHNY and SVGAGI (reference sequence). The CDR3 is made up of 16 amino acids. CDR3: CASSGTGAPAKNIQYF. The CDR3 DNA sequence: TGTGCCAGCAGTGGTACAGGGGCCCCAGCCAAAAACATTCAGTACTTC.

This clone was seen a single time. The chain couples TRBV2 to TRBJ1-5, with 11 bases lining up with TRBD1. Germline loops: CDR1 SNHLY, CDR2 FYNNEI. The CDR3 spans 14 residues. J was trimmed by 7 bases and V by 4 bases; bases with no gene match: 3. CDR3 bases: TGTGCCAGCAGTGGGGACAGGGGGAACCAGCCCCAGCATTTT. It is translated as CASSGDRGNQPQHF.

The chain recombines TRBV4-2 with TRBJ1-1; D gene unclear. CDR3 length: 18 residues. Germline CDR1 and CDR2: LGHNA and YNFKEQ. V dropped 0 bases and J dropped 5 bases, with 22 bases sitting between them. CDR3 amino acids: CASSQDRSGLTTRTEAFF. DNA of the CDR3: TGTGCCAGCAGCCAAGATCGGAGCGGACTCACGACGAGGACTGAAGCTTTCTTT.

V and J are TRBV12-5 and TRBJ2-1; 8 nucleotides match TRBD1. Trimming took 6 bases from V and 8 from J; bases not matched to a gene: 9. Per the germline V gene, CDR1 is LGHNT and CDR2 is FRNRAP. CDR3 size: 14 residues. The CDR3 DNA is TGTGCTAGTGGACCCGGGACAGGAGTGCATGAGCAGTTCTTC. It codes for CASGPGTGVHEQFF.

The chain joins TRBV21-1 to TRBJ1-1; the D call of TRBD1 is as the table states it, not checked on the DNA. TRBV21-1 is a known pseudogene. This CDR3 is 15 amino acids long. The CDR3 bases are TGTGCCAGCAGCAAAGAGGGGGCGGGTTACACTGAAGCTTTCTTT. Encoded protein: CASSKEGAGYTEAFF.

This chain uses TRBV6-1 with TRBJ1-1; TRBD1 matches 7 bases. The CDR3 runs to 15 residues. V dropped 1 base and J dropped 3; count of bases not matched to a gene: 5. Germline V gene sequence: CDR1 MNHNS, CDR2 SASEGT. The CDR3 loop is CASSEVGGADTEAFF. CDR3 DNA sequence: TGTGCCAGCAGTGAAGTAGGGGGCGCGGACACTGAAGCTTTCTTT.